The sequence of this T cell receptor (beta chain) was determined in a study of shared clonotypes between healthy human individuals (dated by TCRdb to between 2020 and 2021). As for the study more broadly: A couple of women and a few men aged 18 to 49 years were included in the cohort. For each donor, CD4 naive and CD4 memory were each given three plates, CD8 naive was given two plates, and CD8 memory was given one plate. Blood TCR repertoires of roughly five healthy adults were deeply sequenced to estimate repertoire size and the extent of clonotype sharing between individuals. To increase sequencing depth and limit assay-specific biases, TCR repertoire library preparation and sequencing were carried out by different laboratories using diverse techniques. Leukapheresis yielded between about 0.85 and 10 billion PBMCs per donor. Study-level results and caveats: The genetic and exposure-history diversity represented was limited by the small number of donors. Sampling was restricted to blood, and TCR repertoires in tissue are likely to differ from TCR repertoires in blood. Naive subsets generally had larger estimated clonotype richness than memory subsets. Compared with non-shared clonotypes, the clonotypes found in all four sorted-subset donors had higher generation probabilities. Sharing across a handful of donors was observed for about 5% of naive CD4, over 3% of naive CD8, 2.3% of memory CD4, and about 0.38% of memory CD8 clonotypes. Pairwise subsampling indicated that sequencing depth was expected to affect the degree of clonotype sharing among donors. Even with the large sequencing depth, rarefaction of the sorted-subset datasets indicated that sequencing was incomplete.

This clone was seen once. No cognate antigen has been identified for it. There are no base qualities to consult, and no much larger clone falls within one base. The donors were healthy, HIV-negative adults who had no recently reported acute infections or vaccinations. Every donor was a Caucasian adult living in Nashville, Tennessee, USA. Magnetic negative selection was used to enrich CD4+ T cells, after which naive cells were positively selected on CD45RA and the negative fraction became the memory subset. Blood was collected by leukapheresis, and PBMCs were isolated by Ficoll-Histopaque density gradient centrifugation and then cryopreserved in liquid nitrogen vapor phase. Purity and quantity of every magnetically sorted T cell population were checked by analytical flow cytometry. From each sorted fraction, genomic DNA was isolated and quantified by UV absorbance on a Nanodrop 2000c. Using the deep immunoSEQ assay, multiplex PCR amplified TCR CDR3 regions from genomic DNA. For each cell subset, the extracted genomic DNA was distributed evenly across all wells of several immunoSEQ 96-well plates, and each plate served as one replicate. Each replicate PCR for sorted subsets received approximately 200 ng genomic DNA, equal to 28,000 or so T cell genomes. Purified libraries were measured with a Qubit 3.0 fluorometer, size-checked on a Bioanalyzer 2100, and measured again with the KAPA Library Quantification kit. A separate single-read 150-cycle Illumina NextSeq 550 flow cell was used to sequence each immunoSEQ 96-well plate. As for the original processing: Because only junctional sequences without quality scores were contained in the immunoSEQ output, filtering matching that applied to full-length reads could not be performed. Sequences were annotated with PyIR, a Python wrapper for IgBLAST v1.9, using IMGT germline references to assign V/J genes and CDR3. Reads with weak V/J assignments (E-value above 1e-6), missing CDR3, stop codons, out-of-frame junctions, or ambiguous translated residues were removed. V3J clonotypes were defined as sequences sharing an identical inferred V gene, J gene, and CDR3 amino acid sequence. The percentage overlap between two repertoires was calculated by dividing the number of shared unique clonotypes by the size of the smaller repertoire. Three approaches were used to assess repertoire richness: RTK rarefaction, the Chao1 estimator, and Recon v2.1 estimates of unobserved clonotypes. For all TCRbeta clonotypes obtained by the gDNA method from a few donors, generation probabilities were computed with OLGA. This immuneACCESS table, as held by TCRdb, lists in-frame sequences with V and J called but not all clones. Of the missing ones, under half trace to an unresolved V gene in checked studies; the others have no known cause. The V and J calls and clone size were taken over from that table, and D and trimming were inferred from the DNA. The sample data list 400,000 to 600,000 clones, and roughly 95% of these were observed just once. The top ten constitute about 0.059% of the sample.

Unmatched junction bases come to 8, with V trimmed by 5 bases and J by 2 bases. The CDR3 measures 15 amino acids from cysteine to phenylalanine. Only CDR3 DNA is held: 45 bases, read in frame from base 1. From a lookup of the germline V gene, CDR1 and CDR2 are SGHRS and YFSETQ. The V and J segments used are TRBV5-1 and TRBJ2-7, with TRBD2 identical over 9 junction bases. This TCR was recovered from a woman aged 25-40 years in good health. The sample was naive CD4+ T cells sorted from blood. What this sample's cell subset or site label stands for: CD45RA+ positively selected. The CDR3 has the sequence CASRNLAGSAYEQYF. The sequenced DNA is TGCGCCAGCAGGAATCTAGCGGGAAGCGCCTACGAGCAGTACTTC.